This TCR beta chain is from a study of T cells in Graves' hyperthyroidism and ophthalmopathy. Study-wide results and limits: Most clonotypes expanded in thyroid above 0.001 were likewise present in blood. Model output signaled ophthalmopathy a median approximately 6 months ahead of onset.

Diagnostic decisions used clinical symptoms, serum thyroxine and TRAb, thyroid ultrasound and orbital computed tomography. The authors obtained PBMCs from over 8 ml of fresh peripheral blood. The germline gives CDR1 SGHVS, CDR2 FQNEAQ. CDR3 length equals 17 residues. On this clonotype itself: What it binds is unknown. The junction differs from germline at one of its ends, possibly a read error.

Amplified TCR beta CDR3 regions came from RNA transcripts. TCR CDR3 regions were first amplified by RT-PCR with HTBI primers. TCRdb re-called the multiplex PCR reads with MiXCR, one entry per CDR3 protein. The profile shows 700,000 or so distinct CDR3 sequences, roughly 15% of them singletons. The sequencing input was blood. The V gene is TRBV7-8, the J gene TRBJ2-2; 7 nucleotides match TRBD1. This clonotype was sampled from a woman between 50 and 59 years old with Graves' ophthalmopathy. The CDR3 loop reads CASSRIRTGSNTGELFF. In DNA, the CDR3 is TGCGCCAGCAGCCGGATTCGGACAGGTTCAAACACCGGGGAGCTGTTTTTT.